This T cell receptor (beta chain) originates from a study of cytomegalovirus exposure and HLA in healthy donors. This clone was picked up a small number of times. Its matching antigen is unknown. Study findings and constraints: In a later analysis, TCR association rates varied by HLA locus: DRB1 most, HLA-C fewest.

Trimming took off 6 bases at V and 3 bases at J, with 15 bases between the two ends. Germline lookup yields CDR1 WSHSY and CDR2 SAAADI. This CDR3 region has 14 residues. Amplification used 60 Vbeta primers and 13 Jbeta primers. The protocol was immunoSEQ multiplex PCR, while the TCRdb copy is restricted to in-frame clones and leaves out a portion. The sample lists some 150,000 clones, roughly 85% occurring once. The sequence came from a woman aged 25 to 45 in good health and CMV-seronegative. The chain links TRBV10-2 to TRBJ2-7, with D perhaps matching TRBD1 (6 bases). The sequencing sample was made of PBMCs. The CDR3 reads CASRNTGFDYEQYF. For the CDR3, the DNA is TGCGCCAGCAGAAATACAGGGTTTGACTACGAGCAGTACTTC.